These 27 T cell receptor beta chains came from one sample sequenced in a study of blood T cell repertoires in COVID-19. Sequencing was performed with immunoSEQ multiplex PCR; in TCRdb, only in-frame clones are kept and a portion is missing. This sample has approximately 240,000 clones, with more than 75% found just once. The sample comprised peripheral blood. These receptors were obtained from a woman aged 30 to 39 who had recovered from COVID-19.

V is TRBV19 and J is TRBJ2-5; 11 bases map to TRBD2. Looked up from germline, CDR1 is LNHDA and CDR2 is SQIVND (reference sequence). This CDR3 is 15 amino acids long. With V trimmed by 3 bases and J by 3 bases, 3 bases remained unmatched. The CDR3 DNA follows: TGTGCCAGTAGTATGGCTAGCGGGGGGAAAGAGACCCAGTACTTC. Residues: CASSMASGGKETQYF. Supplemented by reference TRBV19 and TRBJ2-5, the full variable domain reads DGGITQSPKYLFRKEGQNVTLSCEQNLNHDAMYWYRQDPGQGLRLIYYSQIVNDFQKGDIAEGYSVSREKKESFPLTVTSAQKNPTAFYLCASSMASGGKETQYFGPGTRLLVL.

The CDR3 loop reads CASSQGLAGGIEQFF. Here the CDR3 DNA reads TGTGCCAGCAGCCAAGGGCTAGCGGGGGGGATTGAGCAGTTCTTC. V and J are TRBV14 and TRBJ2-1, with TRBD2 matching over 12 bases. The germline CDR1 and CDR2 sequences are SGHDN and FVKESK. The V and J ends lost 1 base and 9 bases, in that order; junction bases with no gene match: 4. The CDR3 covers 15 residues.

CDR3 nucleotide sequence: TGTGCCAGCAGTGTGGGACAGGGGCTATCCTACGAGCAGTACTTC. Its protein is CASSVGQGLSYEQYF. The V gene is TRBV27, the J gene TRBJ2-7; 10 bases are shared with TRBD1. Per germline, CDR1 MNHEY and CDR2 SMNVEV (reference sequence). Germline trimming cut 5 bases from V and 1 base from J; bases unmatched to any gene: 5. This CDR3 has 15 residues.

This chain connects TRBV23-1 to TRBJ2-5; 7 bases line up with TRBD1. Being an ORF, TRBV23-1 has a function that is uncertain. CDR3 length: 16 residues. J lost 1 base, V lost 2 bases, and 7 bases had no gene match. CDR3 coding DNA: TGCGCCAGCAGTCAAAAAGGACAGGCTTTCCAAGAGACCCAGTACTTC. Its translation: CASSQKGQAFQETQYF.

Comment on this clone: Other DNA sequences within the sample encode an identical CDR3. This rearrangement joins TRBV3-1 (or the pseudogene TRBV3-2) to TRBJ1-1; maybe TRBD1 (6 bases). Germline values: CDR1 LGHDT, CDR2 YNNKEL (reference sequence). V was cut by 1 base and J by 3 bases, with 12 bases left in between. The CDR3 loop spans 15 amino acids. The CDR3 here is CASSQGQGIDTEAFF. The DNA for the CDR3 is TGTGCCAGCAGCCAAGGGCAGGGGATTGACACTGAAGCTTTCTTT.

The table lists this clone with a few counts. This chain links TRBV7-9 with TRBJ2-1, with 8 positions matching TRBD2. V lost 2 bases and J lost 3; bases outside the gene matches: 3. CDR1 is SEHNR, CDR2 FQNEAQ, per germline (reference sequence). The CDR3 is made up of 15 amino acids. CDR3 coding DNA: TGTGCCAGCAGCTTAAGGCGGGGGGTCTACAATGAGCAGTTCTTC. Protein: CASSLRRGVYNEQFF.

The rearrangement uses TRBV18 and TRBJ2-5, with 9 bases matching TRBD2. The CDR3 extends over 14 amino acids. CDR1 KGHSH and CDR2 LQKENI come from the germline V gene. V was clipped by 3 bases and J by 3 bases; unmatched bases: 2. The CDR3 region has the DNA TGTGCCAGCTCACCGGCTAGCGGGGAAGAGACCCAGTACTTC. It yields the protein CASSPASGEETQYF. Variable domain in full (rest from reference TRBV18 and TRBJ2-5): NAGVMQNPRHLVRRRGQEARLRCSPMKGHSHVYWYRQLPEEGLKFMVYLQKENIIDESGMPKERFSAEFPKEGPSILRIQQVVRGDSAAYFCASSPASGEETQYFGPGTRLLVL.

The chain recombines TRBV4-1 with TRBJ2-3, with TRBD2 matching over 7 bases. Unmatched junction bases numbered 10, after V lost 4 bases and J lost 0 bases. Germline-derived CDR1 and CDR2 are MGHRA and YSYEKL. CDR3 length equals 17 residues. The CDR3 coding sequence is TGCGCCAGCAGCCTAATCACTAGCGTGGTTAGCACAGATACGCAGTATTTT. It encodes CASSLITSVVSTDTQYF.

This chain uses TRBV18 with TRBJ2-1, with 8 bases fitting TRBD1. Trimming removed 5 bases from V and 5 bases from J; junction bases left unmatched: 11. Germline V gene data show CDR1 as KGHSH and CDR2 as LQKENI. This CDR3 region has 16 residues. The CDR3 sequence is CASSNQGAWTNNEQFF. DNA of the CDR3: TGTGCCAGCTCAAACCAGGGGGCATGGACTAACAATGAGCAGTTCTTC.

The V gene is TRBV14, the J gene TRBJ2-3; 7 positions agree with TRBD1. The germline CDR1 and CDR2 sequences are SGHDN and FVKESK. Unmatched junction bases numbered 9, after V lost 6 bases and J lost 3 bases. There are 15 residues in the CDR3. CDR3 region: CASSKGGWGTDTQYF. In DNA, the CDR3 is TGTGCCAGCAGTAAAGGGGGCTGGGGGACAGATACGCAGTATTTT.

The V and J genes are TRBV5-1 and TRBJ1-1; D is possibly TRBD1 (5 bases). Trimming left V 0 bases short and J 6 bases short, with 12 bases between. This CDR3 is built from 14 residues. Germline V CDR1 and CDR2: SGHRS, YFSETQ. The CDR3 loop reads CASSLGPGRAEAFF. The CDR3 DNA is TGCGCCAGCAGCTTGGGACCAGGGAGGGCTGAAGCTTTCTTT.

The rearrangement uses TRBV3-1 (or the pseudogene TRBV3-2) and TRBJ2-7, with 7 bases identical to TRBD1. With V trimmed by 5 bases and J by 2 bases, 3 bases remained unmatched. Per the germline V gene, CDR1 is LGHDT and CDR2 is YNNKEL (reference sequence). This CDR3 has 13 amino acids. Here the CDR3 DNA reads TGTGCCAGCAGCTCCGGGACAGCCTACGAGCAGTACTTC. Translating it yields CASSSGTAYEQYF.

The chain's CDR3 is CASSLGTSNSGNTIYF. CDR3 sequence (DNA): TGTGCCAGCAGCTTGGGCACGAGTAACTCTGGAAACACCATATATTTT. The chain recombines TRBV5-4 with TRBJ1-3, with D unresolved. Germline V CDR1 and CDR2: SGHNT, YYREEE (reference sequence). This CDR3 has 16 residues. Trimming removed 0 bases from V and 0 bases from J, with 10 bases in between.

The chain combines TRBV3-1 (or the pseudogene TRBV3-2) with TRBJ1-1; a weak D match, TRBD1 (6 bases). V lost 3 bases, J lost 1 base, and 12 bases lay in between. Per germline, CDR1 LGHDT and CDR2 YNNKEL (reference sequence). The CDR3 runs to 15 residues. In nucleotides, the CDR3 is TGTGCCAGCAGCCAGGGGGGGGCGAAGAACACTGAAGCTTTCTTT. Translated, it gives CASSQGGAKNTEAFF.

The chain joins TRBV5-1 to TRBJ2-7; TRBD1 agrees at 11 bases. This CDR3 comprises 14 residues. The V segment lost 4 bases and the J segment 3 bases; nucleotides outside the gene matches: 3. CDR1 and CDR2 (germline): SGHRS, YFSETQ. In nucleotides, the CDR3 is TGCGCCAGCAGCGGCGGGACAGGGGGCTACGAGCAGTACTTC. Its translation: CASSGGTGGYEQYF.

In its sample, this clone was seen a few times. The chain is built from TRBV3-1 (or the pseudogene TRBV3-2) and TRBJ2-1; 9 bases agree with TRBD1. V shed 0 bases and J 7 bases; nucleotides not matched to a gene: 4. The germline V gene encodes CDR1 LGHDT and CDR2 YNNKEL (reference sequence). CDR3 size: 15 residues. CDR3 sequence reads: CASSQEYRGLNEQFF. Here the CDR3 DNA reads TGTGCCAGCAGCCAAGAATACAGGGGGCTTAATGAGCAGTTCTTC.

The chain carries TRBV3-1 (or the pseudogene TRBV3-2) and TRBJ1-3; 10 positions match TRBD1. The CDR3 consists of 16 residues. CDR1 LGHDT and CDR2 YNNKEL come from the germline V gene (reference sequence). The V segment lost 3 bases and the J segment 1 base; nucleotides outside the gene matches: 3. The CDR3 loop is CASSHRGQGSGNTIYF. The DNA of the CDR3 is TGTGCCAGCAGCCACAGGGGACAGGGGTCTGGAAACACCATATATTTT.

The gene calls are TRBV4-1 and TRBJ1-1; perhaps TRBD1 as D (5 bases). The germline gives CDR1 MGHRA, CDR2 YSYEKL. The V gene lost 1 base and the J gene lost 8 bases, with 17 bases spanning the gap. The CDR3 is made up of 15 amino acids. CDR3 sequence (DNA): TGCGCCAGCAGCCAAGTATCCTCAGACGGGGGGGAAGCTTTCTTT. This translates into CASSQVSSDGGEAFF.

This chain joins TRBV24-1 and TRBJ2-2; the match to TRBD2 covers 8 bases. From germline, CDR1 is KGHDR and CDR2 SFDVKD. V lost 2 bases and J lost 5; bases outside the gene matches: 6. The CDR3 extends over 16 amino acids. The CDR3 DNA reads as TGTGCCACCAGTGATTCCGGGGGGGCTGGGACCGGGGAGCTGTTTTTT. This codes for CATSDSGGAGTGELFF.

V and J are TRBV16 and TRBJ2-2, with a weak D call TRBD1 (6 bases). Trimming shortened V by 7 bases and J by 2 bases, and 17 bases separated the two germline ends. The CDR3 covers 16 residues. Germline assignment: CDR1 KGHSY and CDR2 FQNENV. CDR3: CASKTSGTSNTGELFF. The CDR3 DNA reads TGTGCCAGCAAGACATCCGGGACATCAAACACCGGGGAGCTGTTTTTT.

The CDR3 region has the DNA TGTGCCAGTAGTATAGGCAGGAATTCACCCCTCCACTTT. This sequence encodes CASSIGRNSPLHF. The V and J genes are TRBV19 and TRBJ1-6; unclear D gene. Trimming shortened V by 1 base and J by 7 bases, and 5 bases separated the two germline ends. Germline V gene lookup returns CDR1 LNHDA and CDR2 SQIVND (reference sequence). The CDR3 consists of 13 residues.

This chain connects TRBV19 to TRBJ2-1, with 11 bases aligning to TRBD1. CDR3 length: 15 amino acids. J lost 7 bases, V lost 3 bases, and 5 bases had no gene match. Germline loops: CDR1 LNHDA, CDR2 SQIVND (reference sequence). The CDR3 is CASSMDRGHTNEQFF. Written as DNA, the CDR3 is TGTGCCAGTAGTATGGACAGGGGGCATACGAATGAGCAGTTCTTC.

The J gene is TRBJ2-1, the V gene TRBV4-3; D gene unclear. V was trimmed by 0 bases and J by 7 bases, leaving 13 bases between them. The CDR3 is made up of 15 amino acids. Germline values: CDR1 LGHNA, CDR2 YSLEER. CDR3 protein: CASSQDLEAINEQFF. In DNA form, the CDR3 reads TGCGCCAGCAGCCAAGATCTAGAGGCTATTAATGAGCAGTTCTTC.

The chain is built from TRBV5-1 and TRBJ2-2; perhaps TRBD1 as D (5 bases). Germline V gene data show CDR1 as SGHRS and CDR2 as YFSETQ. CDR3 size: 16 residues. Between the trimmed V and J ends, which lost 4 bases and 3 bases, there was a span of 16 bases. The CDR3 DNA reads as TGCGCCAGCAGCAAAGGAAACGCAGGGTACACCGGGGAGCTGTTTTTT. Translating it yields CASSKGNAGYTGELFF. Together with reference TRBV5-1 and TRBJ2-2, the CDR3 gives the full variable domain: KAGVTQTPRYLIKTRGQQVTLSCSPISGHRSVSWYQQTPGQGLQFLFEYFSETQRNKGNFPGRFSGRQFSNSRSEMNVSTLELGDSALYLCASSKGNAGYTGELFFGEGSRLTVL.

This chain joins TRBV23-1 and TRBJ2-3, with D uncertain. TRBV23-1 carries the ORF label, with uncertain function. V dropped 11 bases and J dropped 9 bases, with 18 bases sitting between them. The CDR3 consists of 12 residues. DNA for the CDR3: TGCGCCGGCCCCCGAGCGTGTAAAACGCAGTATTTT. This sequence encodes CAGPRACKTQYF.

The CDR3 is CATTIPGQTAYEQYF. CDR3 coding DNA: TGTGCCACCACCATACCGGGACAGACGGCCTACGAGCAGTACTTC. The chain uses TRBV24-1 and TRBJ2-7; 7 bases are a match to TRBD1. The CDR3 contains 15 residues. The V and J ends lost 8 bases and 2 bases, in that order; junction bases with no gene match: 11. The germline CDR1 and CDR2 sequences are KGHDR and SFDVKD.

This clone was detected once. The J gene is TRBJ2-7, the V gene TRBV6-4; 9 nucleotides match TRBD1. V shed 6 bases, J shed 3 bases, and the junction held 6 bases outside the gene matches. The CDR3 has 14 amino acids. Germline-derived CDR1 and CDR2 are MRHNA and SNTAGT. CDR3 protein: CASRRQGGIYEQYF. The CDR3 nucleotides are TGTGCCAGCAGAAGACAGGGGGGGATCTACGAGCAGTACTTC.